This T cell receptor (beta chain) was recorded in a study of T cell changes during pregnancy in multiple sclerosis. This table comes from immunoSEQ multiplex PCR, and its TCRdb copy is limited to in-frame clones, with some not included. The sample comprises under 95,000 clones, 90% to 95% of which are singletons, and 1.5% to 2% rests with the top ten. The J segment lost 4 bases and the V segment lost 8 bases, leaving 7 bases of the junction unmatched. Germline CDR1 is MNHEY and CDR2 is SMNVEV (reference sequence). The CDR3 length is 13 residues. The V and J genes are TRBV27 and TRBJ2-7; 8 bases are shared with TRBD1. Source: peripheral blood, taken after pregnancy. The source is a female donor in good health, enrolled as a control in a pregnancy study. In DNA, the CDR3 is TGTGCCAGCTCGGACAGGGTCGTTTACGAGCAGTACTTC. This codes for CASSDRVVYEQYF.